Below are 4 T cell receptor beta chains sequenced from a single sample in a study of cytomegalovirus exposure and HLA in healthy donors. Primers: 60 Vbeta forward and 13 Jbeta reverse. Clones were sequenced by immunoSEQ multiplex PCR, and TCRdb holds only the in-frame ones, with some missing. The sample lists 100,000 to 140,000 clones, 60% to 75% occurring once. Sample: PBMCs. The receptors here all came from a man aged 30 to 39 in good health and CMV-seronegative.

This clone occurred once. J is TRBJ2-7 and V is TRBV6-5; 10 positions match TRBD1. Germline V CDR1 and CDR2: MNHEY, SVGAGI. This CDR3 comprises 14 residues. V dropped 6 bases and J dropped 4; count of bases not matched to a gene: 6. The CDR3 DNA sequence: TGTGCCAGCAGATTGGACAGGGGGACTTACGAGCAGTACTTC. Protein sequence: CASRLDRGTYEQYF.

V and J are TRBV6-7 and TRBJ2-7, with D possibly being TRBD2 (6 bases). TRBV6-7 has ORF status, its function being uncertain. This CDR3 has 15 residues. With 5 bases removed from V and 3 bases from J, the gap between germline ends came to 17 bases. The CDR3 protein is CASSRPRELVYEQYF. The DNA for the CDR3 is TGTGCCAGCAGTCGCCCTCGGGAGCTCGTCTACGAGCAGTACTTC.

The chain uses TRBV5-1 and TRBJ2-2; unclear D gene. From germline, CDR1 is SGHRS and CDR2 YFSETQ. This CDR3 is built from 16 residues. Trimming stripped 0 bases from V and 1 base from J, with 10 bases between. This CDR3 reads CASSLGGGVNTGELFF. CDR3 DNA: TGCGCCAGCAGCTTGGGTGGCGGAGTGAACACCGGGGAGCTGTTTTTT.

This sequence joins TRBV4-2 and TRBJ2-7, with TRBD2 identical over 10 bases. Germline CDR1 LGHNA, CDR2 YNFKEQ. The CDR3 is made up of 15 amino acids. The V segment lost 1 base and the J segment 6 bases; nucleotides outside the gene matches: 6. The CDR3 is CASSQVAGGPREQYF. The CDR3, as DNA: TGTGCCAGCAGCCAAGTAGCGGGGGGCCCTCGCGAGCAGTACTTC.